A selection of T cell receptor beta chains follows, all from one sample in a study of long-term antiretroviral therapy in people with HIV. Repertoires were generated with immunoSEQ multiplex PCR, while TCRdb's copy carries only in-frame clones and drops some. The profile shows fewer than 35,000 clones, roughly 85% of them singletons. The sample was unsorted PBMCs, taken 3.3 years after starting antiretroviral therapy. The receptors were sampled from a man aged 18 to 35 with HIV. Both conserved end residues are part of each CDR3. The order of the fields is V gene, J gene, D gene, CDR3 length, clone size, CDR3 protein, CDR3 DNA. D genes are given only for firm matches. Clone size is shown for a subset of rows, as once, few, many or a class of expanded clone.

TRBV6-6	TRBJ2-7	.	15	.	CASSYLDINPYEQYF	TGTGCCAGCAGTTACCTCGACATCAACCCCTACGAGCAGTACTTC
TRBV27	TRBJ1-5	.	16	.	CASSLLGEGGNQPQHF	TGTGCCAGCAGTCTGCTCGGGGAGGGTGGCAATCAGCCCCAGCATTTT
TRBV7-6	TRBJ1-2	.	14	few	CASSGGSLHYGYTF	TGTGCCAGCAGCGGAGGCAGCCTACACTATGGCTACACCTTC
TRBV4-1	TRBJ2-3	.	21	.	CASSQTPQPLGAGRVTDTQYF	TGCGCCAGCAGCCAGACCCCTCAACCCCTAGGAGCCGGACGGGTCACAGATACGCAGTATTTT
TRBV12-5	TRBJ2-5	.	11	once	CASGVLETQYF	TGTGCTAGTGGTGTTCTTGAGACCCAGTACTTC
TRBV18	TRBJ1-5	.	14	.	CASSMDRVNQPQHF	TGTGCCAGCTCAATGGACCGGGTGAATCAGCCCCAGCATTTT
TRBV9	TRBJ1-2	TRBD1	22	once	CASSVSAPDSGGQGTISNGYTF	TGTGCCAGCAGCGTATCTGCCCCCGACTCCGGGGGACAGGGGACCATAAGCAATGGCTACACCTTC
TRBV4-1	TRBJ2-7	.	14	few	CASSPRAGTYEQYF	TGCGCCAGCAGCCCAAGGGCAGGGACCTACGAGCAGTACTTC
TRBV28	TRBJ1-1	.	14	.	CASSLWGSGAEAFF	TGTGCCAGCAGTTTATGGGGCTCGGGGGCTGAAGCTTTCTTT
TRBV7-6	TRBJ1-1	.	14	.	CASSWGRENTEAFF	TGTGCCAGCAGCTGGGGACGAGAGAACACTGAAGCTTTCTTT
TRBV4-1	TRBJ2-2	TRBD2	13	.	CASTGGNTGELFF	TGCGCCAGCACGGGGGGGAACACCGGGGAGCTGTTTTTT
TRBV19	TRBJ2-1	.	12	.	CASRQGNNEQFF	TGTGCCAGTAGACAGGGTAACAATGAGCAGTTCTTC
TRBV2	TRBJ1-1	.	15	.	CASSVVRQTNTEAFF	TGTGCCAGCAGTGTTGTCCGGCAGACGAACACTGAAGCTTTCTTT
TRBV27	TRBJ2-7	.	13	.	CASSLSGAYEQYF	TGTGCCAGCAGTTTGTCAGGGGCCTACGAGCAGTACTTC
TRBV6-1	TRBJ2-7	.	15	.	CASSEVDSLSYEQYF	TGTGCCAGCAGTGAAGTAGACAGCTTATCCTACGAGCAGTACTTC
TRBV27	TRBJ2-1	.	12	.	CASRQGYNEQFF	TGTGCCAGCAGACAGGGCTACAATGAGCAGTTCTTC
TRBV29-1	TRBJ1-1	.	16	.	CSVEDWDTPVNTEAFF	TGCAGCGTTGAAGATTGGGATACCCCGGTAAACACTGAAGCTTTCTTT